This T cell receptor (beta chain) was obtained from a study of control samples from healthy donors and cancer patients. From germline, CDR1 is SGHAT and CDR2 FQNNGV. This CDR3 is 17 amino acids long. V gave up 5 bases and J gave up 0 bases; unmatched junction bases: 6. This table comes from immunoSEQ multiplex PCR, and its TCRdb copy is limited to in-frame clones, with some not included. The sample records about 130,000 clones, about nine tenths being singletons. This clonotype was obtained from a man in his forties in good health. The genes are TRBV11-2 and TRBJ1-3; 11 nucleotides line up with TRBD1. Sample: blood. Here the CDR3 reads CASSAWTGGVSGNTIYF. The CDR3 DNA is TGTGCCAGCAGCGCATGGACAGGGGGCGTCTCTGGAAACACCATATATTTT.